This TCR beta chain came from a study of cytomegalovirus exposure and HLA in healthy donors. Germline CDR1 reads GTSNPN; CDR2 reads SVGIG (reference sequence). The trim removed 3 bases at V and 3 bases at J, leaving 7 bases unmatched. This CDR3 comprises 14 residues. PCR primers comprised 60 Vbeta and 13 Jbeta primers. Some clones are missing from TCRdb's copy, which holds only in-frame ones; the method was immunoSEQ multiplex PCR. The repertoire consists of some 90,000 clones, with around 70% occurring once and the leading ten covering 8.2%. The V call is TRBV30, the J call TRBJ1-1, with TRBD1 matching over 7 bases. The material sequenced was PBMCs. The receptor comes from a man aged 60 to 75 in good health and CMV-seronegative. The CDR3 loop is CAWSVDREDTEAFF. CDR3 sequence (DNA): TGTGCCTGGAGCGTAGACAGGGAGGACACTGAAGCTTTCTTT.